The entry below describes one T cell receptor beta chain. Its antigen is unknown. The sample originates from a study of cytomegalovirus exposure and HLA in healthy donors. Study-level information: Researchers found that approximately 77% of 300 to 450 genotyped donors fell within the Caucasian-associated ancestry cluster. The study's findings and limits: Across HLA loci, a later analysis found differing TCR association rates, with DRB1 most and HLA-C fewest. One variant, a missense change in DCLRE1C, was linked in a later analysis to TCR beta V- and J-gene trimming.

Germline CDR1 reads SQVTM; CDR2 reads ANQGSEA. CDR3 size: 13 residues. J was trimmed by 9 bases and V by 6 bases; bases with no gene match: 6. It was with 60 Vbeta and 13 Jbeta primers that the PCR ran. Generated by immunoSEQ multiplex PCR, the TCRdb table keeps only in-frame clones and is missing some. The sample contains 110,000 or so clones, under 80% of which appear only once. This chain uses TRBV29-1 with TRBJ2-5; the match to TRBD2 covers 14 bases. The sequence was collected from a woman aged 35 to 49 in good health and CMV-seropositive. Sequencing used PBMCs. The CDR3 spells CSVDGLAGGSQYF. CDR3 nucleotides: TGCAGCGTCGATGGACTAGCGGGGGGTTCCCAGTACTTC.